The source of this T cell receptor beta chain is a study of monozygotic twins with inflammatory bowel disease. Reanalyzing the 5' RACE reads, TCRdb keeps one entry per CDR3 protein, without DNA. The listing contains fewer than 400,000 distinct CDR3 sequences. The CDR3 covers 13 residues. The germline V gene has CDR1 SGHRS and CDR2 YFSETQ. The specimen sequenced was blood. The source of this sequence is a human donor with ulcerative colitis or Crohn's disease, or a healthy co-twin of an affected twin (not recorded which). The chain joins TRBV5-1 to TRBJ2-1. CDR3 residues: CASSLASRNEQFF. The full variable domain, in which reference TRBV5-1 and TRBJ2-1 provide the parts outside the CDR3, is KAGVTQTPRYLIKTRGQQVTLSCSPISGHRSVSWYQQTPGQGLQFLFEYFSETQRNKGNFPGRFSGRQFSNSRSEMNVSTLELGDSALYLCASSLASRNEQFFGPGTRLTVL.